This entry lists 20 T cell receptor beta chains sequenced from one sample in a study of T cell responses to AZD1222 COVID-19 vaccine. Profiling relied on immunoSEQ multiplex PCR, and the TCRdb table lists in-frame clones only, not all of them. The data contain more than 95,000 clones, roughly 90% of them singletons. The input for sequencing was peripheral blood, taken on day 0 of AZD1222 vaccination. These receptors were collected from an adult in good health.

V gene TRBV10-1 combines with J gene TRBJ2-2; D perhaps matches TRBD1 (6 bases). Per germline, CDR1 WNHNN and CDR2 SYGVQD (reference sequence). Deletions cut 1 base from V and 1 base from J, with 10 bases between. The CDR3 covers 16 residues. CDR3 DNA: TGCGCCAGCAGTGAGTGGAGGACAGAGAACACCGGGGAGCTGTTTTTT. Translated: CASSEWRTENTGELFF.

The chain combines TRBV11-3 with TRBJ2-1, with 9 bases fitting TRBD1. V trimming: 3 bases; J trimming: 7 bases; junction bases outside the gene matches: 16. This CDR3 is built from 18 residues. Germline CDR1 reads SGHNT; CDR2 reads YENEEA. CDR3 amino acids: CASSFIQGGTGMGNEQFF. CDR3 DNA sequence: TGTGCCAGCAGCTTTATTCAGGGCGGGACAGGGATGGGGAATGAGCAGTTCTTC.

The chain recombines TRBV6-1 with TRBJ2-7, with D tentatively TRBD2 (5 bases). The V gene's germline CDR1 is MNHNS and CDR2 SASEGT. This CDR3 contains 12 residues. The germline V and J ends were trimmed by 2 bases and 11 bases, with 13 bases remaining between them. This CDR3 reads CASSELRDLEYF. The DNA for the CDR3 is TGTGCCAGCAGTGAATTGAGGGATTTGGAGTACTTC.

The chain carries TRBV3-1 (or the pseudogene TRBV3-2) and TRBJ1-6, with D maybe TRBD1 (6 bases). Germline V gene data show CDR1 as LGHDT and CDR2 as YNNKEL (reference sequence). This CDR3 has 16 residues. The V gene lost 2 bases and the J gene lost 7 bases, with 15 bases spanning the gap. CDR3 residues: CASSQNREGRNSPLHF. CDR3 coding DNA: TGTGCCAGCAGCCAAAACAGGGAAGGAAGAAATTCACCCCTCCACTTT.

The rearrangement joins TRBV9 to TRBJ2-3; D call uncertain. The CDR3 length is 14 residues. The V end was cut by 0 bases, the J end by 4 bases, with 9 bases between. Germline assignment: CDR1 SGDLS and CDR2 YYNGEE. CDR3 DNA: TGTGCCAGCAGCGTAGGAGAGATCCCAGATACGCAGTATTTT. This sequence encodes CASSVGEIPDTQYF.

CDR3 protein: CASSLVGLVQQFF. CDR3 nucleotides: TGTGCCAGCAGCTTAGTGGGGTTGGTTCAGCAGTTCTTC. The chain combines TRBV7-8 with TRBJ2-1, with no clear D. This CDR3 is built from 13 residues. The germline CDR1 and CDR2 sequences are SGHVS and FQNEAQ. The V end lost 1 base, the J end lost 11 bases, and 12 bases lay between the germline ends.

This chain joins TRBV9 and TRBJ2-2; 7 bases are shared with TRBD2. The length of the CDR3 is 16 residues. CDR1 is SGDLS, CDR2 YYNGEE, per germline. V was pared by 6 bases and J by 5 bases, with 13 bases of the junction left unmatched. The CDR3 loop reads CASTKGPSGGTGELFF. In nucleotides, the CDR3 is TGTGCCAGCACCAAGGGACCTAGCGGAGGAACCGGGGAGCTGTTTTTT.

The chain links TRBV5-1 to TRBJ1-6, with 8 bases matching TRBD1. Germline trimming cut 3 bases from V and 0 bases from J; bases unmatched to any gene: 2. Germline loops: CDR1 SGHRS, CDR2 YFSETQ. This CDR3 is 16 amino acids long. The CDR3 DNA reads as TGCGCCAGCAGCTGGGACAGGAGCTCCTATAATTCACCCCTCCACTTT. Translating gives CASSWDRSSYNSPLHF.

The chain has TRBV2 and TRBJ2-6, with unresolved D. Trimming stripped 4 bases from V and 4 bases from J, with 11 bases between. CDR1 is SNHLY and CDR2 is FYNNEI in the germline V gene. There are 15 residues in the CDR3. In nucleotides, the CDR3 is TGTGCCAGCAGTGTAGGGCAGGCCGGGGCCAACGTCCTGACTTTC. Translated, it gives CASSVGQAGANVLTF.

The rearrangement joins TRBV6-2 or TRBV6-3 to TRBJ2-2; no firm D call. Trimming took off 3 bases at V and 1 base at J, with 9 bases between the two ends. The germline V gene has CDR1 MNHEY and CDR2 SVGEGT. The CDR3 is made up of 15 amino acids. The CDR3 nucleotides are TGTGCCAGCAGTTATTTCGAGCGGAACACCGGGGAGCTGTTTTTT. Protein product: CASSYFERNTGELFF.

This chain connects TRBV4-2 to TRBJ2-1; TRBD1 might be the D (6 bases). Trimming took 10 bases from V and 8 from J, leaving 15 bases between them. CDR3 size: 12 residues. CDR1 is LGHNA and CDR2 is YNFKEQ in the germline V gene. The CDR3 DNA is TGTGCCACCGAGGGGGTGGGGGATGAGCAGTTCTTC. Translation gives CATEGVGDEQFF.

The V call is TRBV7-8, the J call TRBJ2-7, with D possibly called TRBD1 or TRBD2 (5 bases each). This CDR3 has 13 residues. V lost 3 bases to trimming and J lost 4 bases, with 10 bases between them. From germline, CDR1 is SGHVS and CDR2 FQNEAQ. For the CDR3, the DNA is TGTGCCAGCAGCTTCTCAGGGAGATACGAGCAGTACTTC. This translates into CASSFSGRYEQYF.

This sequence joins TRBV2 and TRBJ1-5; D gene ambiguous. Germline V gene lookup returns CDR1 SNHLY and CDR2 FYNNEI. Trimming removed 10 bases at V and 2 bases at J, with 21 bases between. The CDR3 contains 16 residues. This chain's CDR3 is CANYEWRFNCNQPQHF. The CDR3 DNA reads as TGTGCCAACTACGAATGGAGATTCAATTGCAATCAGCCCCAGCATTTT.

This clone has only a few counts. Other DNA sequences from this sample encode an identical CDR3 as well. V usage is TRBV15 and J usage is TRBJ2-5; D remains unclear. Germline CDR1 and CDR2: LNHNV and YYDKDF (reference sequence). Trimming took off 3 bases at V and 5 bases at J, with 7 bases between the two ends. This CDR3 is 12 amino acids long. The CDR3 is CATSRDRETQYF. In DNA, the CDR3 is TGTGCCACCAGCAGGGATAGGGAGACCCAGTACTTC. The variable domain in full, completed from reference TRBV15 and TRBJ2-5, reads DAMVIQNPRYQVTQFGKPVTLSCSQTLNHNVMYWYQQKSSQAPKLLFHYYDKDFNNEADTPDNFQSRRPNTSFCFLDIRSPGLGDTAMYLCATSRDRETQYFGPGTRLLVL.

This rearrangement joins TRBV11-2 to TRBJ1-1; the D is unclear. V lost 0 bases to trimming and J lost 1 base, with 9 bases between them. The germline CDR1 and CDR2 sequences are SGHAT and FQNNGV. There are 15 residues in the CDR3. As DNA, the CDR3 is TGTGCCAGCAGCTTAGAACCAGGCCCGAACACTGAAGCTTTCTTT. Amino acids: CASSLEPGPNTEAFF. Variable domain in full (rest from reference TRBV11-2 and TRBJ1-1): EAGVAQSPRYKIIEKRQSVAFWCNPISGHATLYWYQQILGQGPKLLIQFQNNGVVDDSQLPKDRFSAERLKGVDSTLKIQPAKLEDSAVYLCASSLEPGPNTEAFFGQGTRLTVV.

The gene calls are TRBV4-1 and TRBJ2-7; no definite D call. Trimming shortened V by 4 bases and J by 2 bases, and 12 bases separated the two germline ends. The CDR3 runs 14 residues. Germline V CDR1 and CDR2: MGHRA, YSYEKL. Written as DNA, the CDR3 is TGCGCCAGCAGCCCGATAGAGACCACCTACGAGCAGTACTTC. Protein: CASSPIETTYEQYF.

The chain combines TRBV7-9 with TRBJ2-3; TRBD1 is a possible D gene (5 bases). Trimming removed 1 base at V and 6 bases at J, with 11 bases between. Germline lookup yields CDR1 SEHNR and CDR2 FQNEAQ (reference sequence). The CDR3 contains 14 residues. CDR3 coding DNA: TGTGCCAGCAGCTTAGATGTAGGGGCGGATACGCAGTATTTT. Translation gives CASSLDVGADTQYF. Full variable domain (missing parts from reference TRBV7-9 and TRBJ2-3): DTGVSQNPRHKITKRGQNVTFRCDPISEHNRLYWYRQTLGQGPEFLTYFQNEAQLEKSRLLSDRFSAERPKGSFSTLEIQRTEQGDSAMYLCASSLDVGADTQYFGPGTRLTVL.

The V call is TRBV10-2, the J call TRBJ1-6, with D uncertain. CDR3 length equals 15 residues. V was pared by 6 bases and J by 10 bases, with 19 bases between. Germline V gives CDR1 WSHSY, CDR2 SAAADI. Here the CDR3 DNA reads TGCGCCAGCAGGGTCGCCCCGGAGTTAACCTCACCCCTCCACTTT. Its protein is CASRVAPELTSPLHF.

The V gene is TRBV7-8, the J gene TRBJ1-1; D unresolved. V dropped 1 base and J dropped 1 base, with 10 bases sitting between them. The CDR3 contains 15 residues. CDR1 and CDR2 from the germline V gene are SGHVS and FQNEAQ. The chain's CDR3 is CASSLDHERNTEAFF. In DNA form, the CDR3 reads TGTGCCAGCAGCTTAGACCACGAGAGGAACACTGAAGCTTTCTTT.

The chain uses TRBV18 and TRBJ2-3, with D possibly matching TRBD1 (6 bases). V was shortened by 2 bases and J by 1 base, with 10 bases between the two germline ends. Per the germline V gene, CDR1 is KGHSH and CDR2 is LQKENI. The CDR3 covers 15 residues. The CDR3 sequence is CASSPSGDGTDTQYF. For the CDR3, the DNA is TGTGCCAGCTCACCATCAGGGGATGGCACAGATACGCAGTATTTT.